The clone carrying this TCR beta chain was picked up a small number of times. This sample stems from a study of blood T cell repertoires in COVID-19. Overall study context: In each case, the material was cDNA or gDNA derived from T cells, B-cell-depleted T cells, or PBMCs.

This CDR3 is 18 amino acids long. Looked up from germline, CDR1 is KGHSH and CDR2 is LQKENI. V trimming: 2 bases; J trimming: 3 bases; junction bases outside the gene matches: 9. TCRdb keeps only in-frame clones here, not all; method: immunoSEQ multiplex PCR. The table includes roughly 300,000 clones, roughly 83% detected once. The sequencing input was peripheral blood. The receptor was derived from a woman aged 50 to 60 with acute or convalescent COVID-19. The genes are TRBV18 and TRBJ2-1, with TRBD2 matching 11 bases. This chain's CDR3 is CASSPRTGTSGLYNEQFF. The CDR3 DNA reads TGTGCCAGCTCACCAAGAACCGGGACTAGCGGCCTCTACAATGAGCAGTTCTTC.